Listed below are T cell receptor beta chains from one sample, sequenced in a study of cytomegalovirus exposure and HLA in healthy donors. The protocol was immunoSEQ multiplex PCR, while the TCRdb copy is restricted to in-frame clones and leaves out a portion. The repertoire holds around 100,000 clones, about 69% seen once, with approximately 4.3% in the top ten. The sequenced material came from PBMCs. These receptors were taken from a human donor in good health. Both conserved end residues are part of each CDR3. Clone size is stated in some rows and not others, as once, few, many or a class when expanded.

V gene	clone size	J gene	CDR3 protein
TRBV27	few	TRBJ2-1	CASKTSGSPEQFF
TRBV11-2	once	TRBJ1-5	CASSLGADRGVNQPQHF
TRBV5-1	few	TRBJ1-1	CASSLGGQGTEAFF
TRBV27	-	TRBJ2-1	CASSFSGSSYNEQFF
TRBV27	-	TRBJ2-2	CASTPHQRVNTGELFF
TRBV7-9	few	TRBJ2-5	CASSLATGHAIQETQYF
TRBV2	-	TRBJ2-7	CASSEGQGISYEQYF
TRBV6-1	-	TRBJ1-1	CASRAGQYTEAFF
TRBV5-1	-	TRBJ2-7	CASRLTSGTYEQYF
TRBV6-1	few	TRBJ2-7	CASSEAPSGTYEQYF
TRBV7-9	many	TRBJ2-6	CASSFGRGLLSGANVLTF
TRBV4-2	few	TRBJ1-2	CASSQVGTGASHGYTF
TRBV5-1	few	TRBJ1-2	CASSLDPGTRGYGYTF
TRBV11-2	few	TRBJ2-1	CASSFDSLAGEQFF
TRBV30	-	TRBJ2-2	CAWSVMATGELFF
TRBV12-1	-	TRBJ2-1	CASSLLPPGLAKNEQFF
TRBV6-1	-	TRBJ2-1	CASSEFSSGSRGSYNEQFF
TRBV28	few	TRBJ1-4	CASRTRLNEKLFF
TRBV11-2	-	TRBJ2-7	CASSLAGGISEQYF